This T cell receptor (beta chain) came from a study of CD8 T cells in ankylosing spondylitis (dated by TCRdb to about 2017). Concerning the study at large: T cell receptor beta repertoires were profiled in healthy donors and ankylosing spondylitis patients so that disease-linked TCR variants could be found. Samples of peripheral blood were taken, and for ankylosing spondylitis patients, synovial fluid was collected as well. In total, the full study cohort was made up of over a hundred healthy donors and more than 20 ankylosing spondylitis patients. What the authors observed across the whole study: The disease-linked clones were reported to be significantly enriched in matched synovial fluid samples from ankylosing spondylitis patients. Some TCR beta motif variants had previously been reported in synovial fluid and blood of reactive arthritis patients, which suggested common disease-initiation mechanisms. Blood from ankylosing spondylitis patients appeared to be characterized by a TCR beta motif made up of several highly homologous amino acid variants. The disease-linked clones had a CD8+ phenotype and were found at relatively low frequencies in peripheral blood.

The data were produced on an Illumina HiSeq 2500. TCR beta libraries were prepared by quantitative 5'-RACE with molecular barcodes. Turning to the authors' computational methods: A new computational method, built on a probabilistic model of VDJ rearrangement, was used to identify disease-linked TCR variants. The public reads were run again by TCRdb, first through fastp at Q25 and then through MiXCR, and only productive beta chains were kept. Rows are unified per CDR3 protein, each entry keeping the most common DNA and genes. The V and J calls, along with clone size, are taken from TCRdb and not from the paper's own processing. In all, the sample holds 200,000 to 250,000 distinct CDR3 sequences, and 18% of those were seen once. The ten top clones hold approximately 46% of the sample. Comments on this clonotype: The specificity of this receptor is unknown. Base qualities are not provided; no much larger clone lies one nucleotide away.

The germline V gene (reference sequence) sets CDR1 to LGHDT and CDR2 to YNNKEL. Compared with germline, V lacks 0 bases and J lacks 9 bases; bases without a gene match: 5. The CDR3 spans 16 residues, from the cysteine through the phenylalanine. The kept DNA is CDR3 alone, 48 bases in frame from the first base. Here the chain combines TRBV3-1 and TRBJ2-1, with TRBD2 matching 13 junction bases. This TCR derives from a male donor with ankylosing spondylitis. The sample comprised blood, either unsorted or a sorted T cell fraction (not recorded which). The base sequence is TGTGCCAGCAGCCAAGATAGACTAGCGGGGGGATCTGAGCAGTTCTTC. It codes for CASSQDRLAGGSEQFF.